Presented here are 17 T cell receptor beta chains from one specimen sequenced in a study of blood T cell repertoires in COVID-19. This table comes from immunoSEQ multiplex PCR, and its TCRdb copy is limited to in-frame clones, with some not included. Among 90,000 to 100,000 clones listed, 75% to 85% were seen once. The specimen sequenced was peripheral blood. The receptor source for this set is a man in his 70s with acute or convalescent COVID-19.

The V and J genes are TRBV18 and TRBJ2-7; TRBD1 might be the D (6 bases). From germline, CDR1 is KGHSH and CDR2 LQKENI. Trimming shortened V by 5 bases and J by 3 bases, and 11 bases separated the two germline ends. This CDR3 contains 13 residues. The CDR3 loop is CASSGGPFYEQYF. CDR3 nucleotides: TGTGCCAGCTCAGGGGGCCCTTTCTACGAGCAGTACTTC.

The CDR3 bases are TGCAGCGTCTTGGGGGACAGGGACAATGAGCAGTTCTTC. This encodes CSVLGDRDNEQFF. The V and J genes are TRBV29-1 and TRBJ2-1; TRBD1 aligns across 9 bases. J lost 5 bases, V lost 6 bases, and 5 bases had no gene match. CDR1 is SQVTM and CDR2 is ANQGSEA in the germline V gene. The CDR3 covers 13 residues.

The V gene is TRBV7-2, the J gene TRBJ1-5; D call uncertain. Germline-derived CDR1 and CDR2 are SGHTA and FQGNSA. The CDR3 loop spans 14 amino acids. The germline V and J ends were trimmed by 1 base and 4 bases, with 8 bases remaining between them. The chain's CDR3 is CASSLDVSNQPQHF. The CDR3 DNA is TGTGCCAGCAGCTTAGACGTCAGTAATCAGCCCCAGCATTTT. Full variable domain (outside the CDR3, taken from reference TRBV7-2 and TRBJ1-5): GAGVSQSPSNKVTEKGKDVELRCDPISGHTALYWYRQSLGQGLEFLIYFQGNSAPDKSGLPSDRFSAERTGGSVSTLTIQRTQQEDSAVYLCASSLDVSNQPQHFGDGTRLSIL.

Worth noting for this clone: This same CDR3 is encoded by further DNA sequences in the sample. The V gene is TRBV28, the J gene TRBJ2-7, with a possible D match to TRBD1 (5 bases). CDR1 is MDHEN and CDR2 is SYDVKM in the germline V gene. The germline V and J ends were trimmed by 2 bases and 3 bases, with 5 bases remaining between them. This CDR3 comprises 12 residues. The CDR3 nucleotides read TGTGCCAGCAGTTTAAGGGGCTACGAGCAGTACTTC. This sequence encodes CASSLRGYEQYF. The full variable domain, in which reference TRBV28 and TRBJ2-7 provide the parts outside the CDR3, is DVKVTQSSRYLVKRTGEKVFLECVQDMDHENMFWYRQDPGLGLRLIYFSYDVKMKEKGDIPEGYSVSREKKERFSLILESASTNQTSMYLCASSLRGYEQYFGPGTRLTVT.

The chain is built from TRBV5-1 and TRBJ1-5; 7 bases match TRBD1. The germline V gene encodes CDR1 SGHRS and CDR2 YFSETQ. The CDR3 is made up of 16 amino acids. V was pared by 4 bases and J by 4 bases, with 11 bases of the junction left unmatched. The DNA for the CDR3 is TGCGCCAGCAGCGTCTCCCGGGACAGAGGGAATCAGCCCCAGCATTTT. Amino acid sequence: CASSVSRDRGNQPQHF. The full variable domain, its missing parts supplied by reference TRBV5-1 and TRBJ1-5, is KAGVTQTPRYLIKTRGQQVTLSCSPISGHRSVSWYQQTPGQGLQFLFEYFSETQRNKGNFPGRFSGRQFSNSRSEMNVSTLELGDSALYLCASSVSRDRGNQPQHFGDGTRLSIL.

This clone occurred once. The germline gene is not matched at one end of the junction; a read error may be the cause. This chain uses TRBV28 with TRBJ2-2; D assignment may be TRBD1 or TRBD2 (6 bases each). The CDR3 has 12 residues. Germline V lookup: CDR1 MDHEN, CDR2 SYDVKM. The CDR3 loop is CTSRGLSGELFF. The DNA of the CDR3 is TGTACCAGCAGGGGACTCTCCGGGGAGCTGTTTTTT.

This chain joins TRBV27 and TRBJ1-1; 7 nucleotides align to TRBD1. Germline V CDR1 and CDR2: MNHEY, SMNVEV (reference sequence). This CDR3 is 14 amino acids long. V gave up 6 bases and J gave up 0 bases; unmatched junction bases: 4. The CDR3 DNA sequence: TGTGCCAGCAGGGACAGGAGATTGAACACTGAAGCTTTCTTT. Its protein is CASRDRRLNTEAFF.

V usage is TRBV4-3 and J usage is TRBJ2-7; no definite D call. CDR1 and CDR2 from the germline V gene are LGHNA and YSLEER. With 0 bases removed from V and 4 bases from J, the gap between germline ends came to 13 bases. The CDR3 consists of 15 residues. CDR3 loop: CASSQDSQPQYEQYF. The CDR3, as DNA: TGCGCCAGCAGCCAAGATAGCCAGCCCCAGTACGAGCAGTACTTC.

The rearrangement uses TRBV30 and TRBJ1-2, with TRBD1 matching 8 bases. The CDR3 consists of 15 residues. The V and J ends lost 5 bases and 8 bases, in that order; junction bases with no gene match: 16. Germline V gene sequence: CDR1 GTSNPN, CDR2 SVGIG (reference sequence). For the CDR3, the DNA is TGTGCCTGGGTTGGGGCTGACAGGGGCCCCTCGGGCTACACCTTC. It is translated as CAWVGADRGPSGYTF.

V usage is TRBV29-1 and J usage is TRBJ2-3; the match to TRBD1 covers 9 bases. V gave up 5 bases and J gave up 4 bases; unmatched junction bases: 10. CDR3 length: 15 residues. Germline values: CDR1 SQVTM, CDR2 ANQGSEA. CDR3 sequence reads: CSVLGGQGSADTQYF. DNA for the CDR3: TGCAGCGTTCTCGGGGGACAGGGTAGCGCAGATACGCAGTATTTT.

Only a few counts were recorded for this clone. The gene calls are TRBV7-9 and TRBJ1-4, with D perhaps TRBD1 (5 bases). With 5 bases removed from V and 4 bases from J, the gap between germline ends came to 14 bases. Looked up from germline, CDR1 is SEHNR and CDR2 is FQNEAQ (reference sequence). The length of the CDR3 is 15 residues. As DNA, the CDR3 is TGTGCCAGCAGCGCCCCCAGGGCATTTAATGAAAAACTGTTTTTT. This sequence encodes CASSAPRAFNEKLFF.

This clone was observed once. A junction end diverges from the germline sequence, so it may reflect a read error. The J gene is TRBJ1-6, the V gene TRBV4-3; D remains ambiguous. This CDR3 has 13 amino acids. Per germline, CDR1 LGHNA and CDR2 YSLEER. The CDR3 sequence: CASSQPYDSPLHF. Written as DNA, the CDR3 is TGCGCCAGCAGCCAACCCTATGATTCACCCCTCCACTTT.

The J gene is TRBJ2-3, the V gene TRBV5-1; TRBD2 aligns across 12 bases. Germline CDR1 and CDR2: SGHRS and YFSETQ. V was clipped by 4 bases and J by 3 bases; unmatched bases: 3. This CDR3 is built from 15 residues. The CDR3 DNA follows: TGCGCCAGCAGCGCGACTAGCGGGAGAACAGATACGCAGTATTTT. Translated: CASSATSGRTDTQYF.

The V call is TRBV5-1, the J call TRBJ2-1; perhaps TRBD2 as D (6 bases). The V end lost 0 bases, the J end lost 2 bases, and 15 bases lay between the germline ends. The CDR3 consists of 17 residues. Per germline, CDR1 SGHRS and CDR2 YFSETQ. The CDR3 DNA reads TGCGCCAGCAGCTTGGCTCTAACAGCGGGCCCCTACAATGAGCAGTTCTTC. Encoded protein: CASSLALTAGPYNEQFF.

The CDR3 DNA reads TGTGCCAGCAGCTCGGCAGTAAGCGGGAGAGGCACCGGGGAGCTGTTTTTT. It codes for CASSSAVSGRGTGELFF. V gene TRBV7-3 combines with J gene TRBJ2-2, with 8 nucleotides matching TRBD2. With 4 bases clipped from V and 4 bases from J, the junction kept 11 bases outside the gene matches. This CDR3 spans 17 amino acids. Germline V gene sequence: CDR1 SGHTA, CDR2 FQGTGA.

This chain joins TRBV24-1 and TRBJ2-3; TRBD1 agrees at 11 bases. Germline assignment: CDR1 KGHDR and CDR2 SFDVKD. The J segment lost 3 bases and the V segment lost 1 base, leaving 2 bases of the junction unmatched. This CDR3 spans 16 amino acids. CDR3 coding DNA: TGTGCCACCAGTGATTTTGGGACAGGGGGAACAGATACGCAGTATTTT. Amino acid sequence: CATSDFGTGGTDTQYF.

This chain connects TRBV19 to TRBJ2-6, with 8 bases that match TRBD2. V was clipped by 7 bases and J by 1 base; unmatched bases: 9. The CDR3 sequence is 17 residues long. CDR1 is LNHDA, CDR2 SQIVND, per germline (reference sequence). The CDR3 here is CASTLWRGASGANVLTF. The CDR3 DNA sequence: TGTGCCAGTACCCTGTGGCGGGGGGCTTCTGGGGCCAACGTCCTGACTTTC.